This T cell receptor beta chain was retrieved from a study of T cell responses to AZD1222 COVID-19 vaccine (dated by TCRdb to 2020 to 2022). Regarding the research as a whole: AZD1222 recipients given second doses at about 4 weeks or at about 12 weeks were pooled, since spike-specific TCR depth and breadth were not found to differ between the two schedules. Enrollment into the trials was organized by age into subgroups of 18-55, 56-69 and 70-plus years, and those subgroups contained roughly 140, 27 and 60 TCR-sequenced participants, respectively. A total of about 230 trial participants underwent TCR sequencing, of whom roughly 210 received two doses of AZD1222 and about 26 received two doses of the MenACWY control vaccine.

General findings and caveats noted by the study authors: Reportedly, close to half of the unique spike-specific TCRs recognized epitopes lying outside the regions that are mutated in the B.1.351 and B.1.1.7 variants. Conclusions about previously exposed vaccinees are limited because only six or seven AZD1222 recipients were SARS-CoV-2 seropositive at baseline. Because no day 14 peak-response samples were available, the repertoires could be characterized only after the peak T cell response. Vaccine-associated CD4 TCRs spanned the whole spike protein, with dominant responses in regions 160-218 and 743-854. Participants were mostly white British and included more females than males, and it was suggested by the authors that clonal diversity may have been underestimated. The 56-69-year group was small, and its depth increase did not reach significance, likely because of low power. After two AZD1222 doses, spike-specific TCR breadth and depth were significantly higher than at day 0 and than in MenACWY recipients.

The CDR3 regions of human TCRbeta chains were analyzed by immunosequencing. On the authors' methods: TCRs in the repertoires were compared against a reference library of SARS-CoV-2-specific TCRs that had been generated with the MIRA antigen-specificity platform. Breadth meant the fraction of unique TCRs that were SARS-CoV-2-associated, whereas depth meant the fraction of total T cells that were SARS-CoV-2-associated. Each spike-specific TCR was assigned to its reactive spike region and to a CD4 or CD8 class using the MIRA data. Log10-transformed breadth and depth values were compared by one-way ANOVA with Sidak's multiple comparisons tests. What TCRdb holds here is the immuneACCESS table cut down to in-frame rearrangements. Part of the clones is not present; checked against another copy, under half of the missing clones reflect an unresolved V gene, and the others are unexplained. V and J calls plus clone size are reproduced from that table; the DNA served to infer D and trimming. The sample contains about 110,000 clones, about 82% of them found a single time. Approximately 3.3% of the sample belongs to the ten largest clones.

The sample's time point label, in plain terms: baseline before first vaccination. Vaccinee samples came from UK trials COV001 and COV002, including a single-blind randomized controlled phase 2/3 trial of AZD1222 (ChAdOx1 nCoV-19) in healthy adults. For TCRbeta chain sequencing, PBMC samples were collected from trial participants at day 0 and at day 28 after the second dose. Worth noting for this clone: No cognate antigen has been identified for it. One base away there is no much larger clone; base qualities are not given.

The specimen comprised peripheral blood, sampled on day 0 of AZD1222 vaccination. This sequence was found in an adult in good health.

This receptor carries the CDR3 CASSLNSGTEAFF. The sequenced DNA is TGTGCCAGCAGCTTAAATTCGGGCACTGAAGCTTTCTTT. The rearranged segments are TRBV11-1 and TRBJ1-1; the D gene lacks a confident call. V loses 2 bases of germline sequence and J loses 4 bases, and the interval between the two ends is 8 bases. The CDR3 measures 13 amino acids from cysteine to phenylalanine. Only the CDR3 part of the read is kept: 39 bases, read in frame from the first base. The CDR1 and CDR2 encoded by the germline V gene (reference sequence) are SGHAT and FQDESV.